This T cell receptor (beta chain) came from a study of Ad26.COV2.S vaccination and SARS-CoV-2 variants. Turning to the study itself: Enrollment placed the donor in the COV1001 Ad26.COV2.S trial arm.

Repertoires were generated with immunoSEQ multiplex PCR, while TCRdb's copy carries only in-frame clones and drops some. There are 350,000 to 450,000 clones in the sample; roughly 85% occur only once, and less than 4% lies in the top ten. Concerning this clone itself: Its antigen is not identified.

The ends lost 2 bases at V and 0 bases at J; junction bases unmatched: 12. The CDR3 has 19 residues. Per the germline V gene, CDR1 is LNHDA and CDR2 is SQIVND (reference sequence). Specified treatment: over 15 received Ad26.COV2.S at low or high dose, single or two shots; several received placebo; per-sample allocation not given. The study sampled participants on day 63 after the first vaccine or placebo injection. Study-level points and caveats: It is possible that the TCR breadth and depth analyses underestimated the total T cell responses. Compared with placebo recipients, vaccine recipients had higher spike-specific TCR breadth.

Sample: peripheral blood, taken in a trial of Ad26.COV2.S vaccine versus placebo. The source is a person between 18 and 60 years old who received the Ad26.COV2.S COVID-19 vaccine or a placebo. This chain uses TRBV19 with TRBJ2-4, with 8 bases aligning to TRBD1. This CDR3 reads CASSIRGQAIYLAKNIQYF. Written as DNA, the CDR3 is TGTGCCAGTAGTATAAGGGGACAGGCCATTTATTTAGCCAAAAACATTCAGTACTTC.